Listed below are T cell receptor beta chains from one sample, sequenced in a study of cytomegalovirus exposure and HLA in healthy donors. Sequenced by immunoSEQ multiplex PCR; TCRdb stores in-frame clones only, minus some. This sample has approximately 110,000 clones, with around 84% found just once. Specimen: PBMCs. The origin of the receptors is a man aged 25 to 40 in good health and CMV-seronegative. Each CDR3 is given with its conserved first and last residue. The order of the fields is D gene, V gene, J gene, clone size, CDR3 DNA, CDR3 protein. The D gene is left open where the match is weak. Rows give clone size only sometimes, using once, few, many, or a class for an expanded clone.

.	TRBV19	TRBJ2-3	few	TGTGCCAGTAGTAAGCGGGGACAAAGCACAGATACGCAGTATTTT	CASSKRGQSTDTQYF
.	TRBV5-4	TRBJ2-7	.	TGTGCCAGCAGCTTGCGAGGGAGAGCCTACGAGCAGTACTTC	CASSLRGRAYEQYF
TRBD1	TRBV7-8	TRBJ2-7	once	TGTGCCAGCAGCTCCGCGACAGGGGTGGGCGAGCAGTACTTC	CASSSATGVGEQYF
TRBD2	TRBV5-4	TRBJ2-3	.	TGTGCCAGCAGCTCGCCGGGACTATCCACAGATACGCAGTATTTT	CASSSPGLSTDTQYF
.	TRBV28	TRBJ2-1	.	TGTGCCAGCAGCAACTCTGCGGGCCCCCCCAATGAGCAGTTCTTC	CASSNSAGPPNEQFF
.	TRBV27	TRBJ2-2	.	TGTGCCAGCAGTTTCGGGAACACCGGGGAGCTGTTTTTT	CASSFGNTGELFF
TRBD2	TRBV6-6	TRBJ2-3	.	TGTGCCAGCACCCGCCGGGGGGGCCTTGGCACAGATACGCAGTATTTT	CASTRRGGLGTDTQYF
TRBD2	TRBV4-3	TRBJ2-2	.	TGCGCCAGCAGCCAACTGGGGGGGAACATCGGGGAGCTGTTTTTT	CASSQLGGNIGELFF
.	TRBV6-5	TRBJ1-2	.	TGTGCCAGCAGGTTGACAGGCACTAACTATGGCTACACCTTC	CASRLTGTNYGYTF
TRBD1	TRBV18	TRBJ1-5	.	TGTGCCAGCTCACCAGTCTCCGGACAGGGCGATCAGCCCCAGCATTTT	CASSPVSGQGDQPQHF
.	TRBV10-3	TRBJ2-3	.	TGTGCCATCAAAGTGGAGGCGGGTTCAGCAGATACGCAGTATTTT	CAIKVEAGSADTQYF
.	TRBV4-3	TRBJ1-6	.	TGCGCCAGCAGCCAAGACAGTTTCTCTAATTCACCCCTCCACTTT	CASSQDSFSNSPLHF
.	TRBV27	TRBJ1-1	.	TGTGCCAGCAGGTATTTAGGGGGCACTGAAGCTTTCTTT	CASRYLGGTEAFF
.	TRBV4-2	TRBJ2-5	.	TGTGCCAGCAGCCAAGATGAAGGGGACCAAGAGACCCAGTACTTC	CASSQDEGDQETQYF
.	TRBV28	TRBJ1-1	.	TGTGCCAGCAGTTTAAGGGGGGAAGCTTTCTTT	CASSLRGEAFF
TRBD1	TRBV5-4	TRBJ1-4	.	TGTGCCAGCAGACGGGACAGAAATGAAAAACTGTTTTTT	CASRRDRNEKLFF
.	TRBV5-8	TRBJ2-3	few	TGTGCCAGCAGCTTAGACCCTGTAGCTTCAGATACGCAGTATTTT	CASSLDPVASDTQYF
.	TRBV21-1	TRBJ2-3	.	TGTGCCAGCAGCAAGGAAAGTCGACTAAACACGTCTCGCACAGATACGCAGTATTTT	CASSKESRLNTSRTDTQYF
.	TRBV9	TRBJ1-3	.	TGTGCCAGCAGCAAAGGCGGGTCAGGGACACCCGGAAACACCATATATTTT	CASSKGGSGTPGNTIYF
.	TRBV4-3	TRBJ1-3	.	TGCGCCAGCAGCCAGGACAGTGCTGGAAACACCATATATTTT	CASSQDSAGNTIYF
.	TRBV15	TRBJ1-5	once	TGTGCCACCAGCAGAGATATGGCAGGCAATCAGCCCCAGCATTTT	CATSRDMAGNQPQHF
.	TRBV11-3	TRBJ2-2	.	TGTGCCAGCAGCTTAACCTACAGGGCACTCGGGGAGCTGTTTTTT	CASSLTYRALGELFF
TRBD2	TRBV7-8	TRBJ2-1	.	TGTGCCAGCAGCTTATGGGCGGGAGGGCCAAATGAGCAGTTCTTC	CASSLWAGGPNEQFF
.	TRBV7-9	TRBJ1-4	.	TGTGCCAGCAGCTCAGGGAAAGAAAAACTGTTTTTT	CASSSGKEKLFF
TRBD1	TRBV19	TRBJ1-1	.	TGTGCCAGTAGCAAGGACAGGGTGAGTGGAGCTTTCTTT	CASSKDRVSGAFF
.	TRBV5-6	TRBJ2-3	.	TGTGCCAGCAGATTTACAGGCACAGATACGCAGTATTTT	CASRFTGTDTQYF
.	TRBV4-1	TRBJ1-5	.	TGCGCCAGCAGCCGCCTGAGCCTATCGGGGAACAATCAGCCCCAGCATTTT	CASSRLSLSGNNQPQHF
TRBD1	TRBV10-1	TRBJ1-1	.	TGCGCCAGCAGTGGGGACAGGGTGGCTGAAGCTTTCTTT	CASSGDRVAEAFF
TRBD1	TRBV4-3	TRBJ1-2	.	TGCGCCAGCAGCCGGACAGGGGTAGGCTACACCTTC	CASSRTGVGYTF
.	TRBV28	TRBJ1-5	.	TGTGCCAGCAGTTTAAGTTTTTGGGGGGTCCCTCAGCCCCAGCATTTT	CASSLSFWGVPQPQHF
.	TRBV9	TRBJ2-7	.	TGTGCCAGCAGCATTAATTCAGGGGGGCCCAACGAGCAGTACTTC	CASSINSGGPNEQYF
.	TRBV11-3	TRBJ2-7	.	TGTGCCAGCAGCTTAACCCAGTCCTACGAGCAGTACTTC	CASSLTQSYEQYF